A selection of T cell receptor beta chains follows, all from one sample in a study of T cell responses to AZD1222 COVID-19 vaccine. Assay: immunoSEQ multiplex PCR; the TCRdb copy retains only in-frame clones and omits some. The table has over 100,000 clones, around 87% seen once. Material: peripheral blood, obtained 28 days after the second AZD1222 dose. The receptors were gathered from an adult who received the AZD1222 COVID-19 vaccine. Both conserved end residues are part of each CDR3. D genes are given only for firm matches. Some rows have no size entry. The others give once, few or many, or a class for an expanded clone.

>TRBJ2-1|TRBV5-1|.|TRBD1
TGCGCCAGCAGTCTGACAGGGGACAATGAGCAGTTCTTC
CASSLTGDNEQFF
>TRBJ2-1|TRBV6-1|.|.
TGTGCCAGCAGTGGCCGGGACTCGAGCTCCTACAATGAGCAGTTCTTC
CASSGRDSSSYNEQFF
>TRBJ2-3|TRBV19|once|TRBD2
TGTGCCAGTAGTATTTTCGGAGGCGGGGGTAGCACAGATACGCAGTATTTT
CASSIFGGGGSTDTQYF
>TRBJ2-5|TRBV4-1|.|.
TGCGCCAGCAGCCAGGGTAGTAGATGGGAGACCCAGTACTTC
CASSQGSRWETQYF
>TRBJ1-4|TRBV18|.|.
TGTGCCAGCTCACCACGGCAGAATGAAAAACTGTTTTTT
CASSPRQNEKLFF
>TRBJ1-1|TRBV11-2|.|.
TGTGCCAGCAGCTTAGGTCCAGGACTCTCGAACACTGAAGCTTTCTTT
CASSLGPGLSNTEAFF
>TRBJ2-3|TRBV7-2|.|TRBD2
TGTGCCAGCAGCGTCTCCGGGACTAGCGGGAGGATAACCACAGATACGCAGTATTTT
CASSVSGTSGRITTDTQYF
>TRBJ2-7|TRBV11-2|once|.
TGTGCCAGCAGCTTTTACACAAGCTACGAGCAGTACTTC
CASSFYTSYEQYF
>TRBJ2-7|TRBV6-5|.|TRBD2
TGTGCCAGCAAGGGCGCGGGAGCATTGAGGAACGAGCAGTACTTC
CASKGAGALRNEQYF
>TRBJ2-7|TRBV4-3|.|.
TGCGCCAGCAGCCTCCGGACTGTAGGGGGCTCCTACGAGCAGTACTTC
CASSLRTVGGSYEQYF
>TRBJ1-2|TRBV5-1|.|TRBD1
TGCGCCAGCAGCCCAGGGACAGGGGTTAAGGGCTACACCTTC
CASSPGTGVKGYTF
>TRBJ2-1|TRBV7-2|.|.
TGTGCCAGCAGATCACCCCGGGGCTACAATGAGCAGTTCTTC
CASRSPRGYNEQFF
>TRBJ1-2|TRBV6-5|.|.
TGTGCCAGCAGGTACGGGGATAACTATGGCTACACCTTC
CASRYGDNYGYTF
>TRBJ2-7|TRBV14|.|.
TGTGCCAGCAGCCACGAGGGCTACGAGCAGTACTTC
CASSHEGYEQYF
>TRBJ2-2|TRBV19|.|.
TGTGCCAGTAGTCCACAGCCGAACACCGGGGAGCTGTTTTTT
CASSPQPNTGELFF
>TRBJ2-7|TRBV5-8|.|TRBD1
TGTGCCAGCAGCTCTTACTCAGGGGGTTTCAACGAGCAGTACTTC
CASSSYSGGFNEQYF
>TRBJ2-6|TRBV5-4|.|.
TGTGCCAGCAGCTTGGCCGGCGTCCTGACTTTC
CASSLAGVLTF
>TRBJ1-1|TRBV9|.|.
TGTGCCAGCAGCCAACGACAGATGGGGAACACTGAAGCTTTCTTT
CASSQRQMGNTEAFF
>TRBJ2-4|TRBV5-6|.|.
TGTGCCAGCAGCCACGACAGGGAGGATGTGAACATTCAGTACTTC
CASSHDREDVNIQYF
>TRBJ2-1|TRBV19|.|TRBD1
TGTGCCAGTACCGACAGGGGGAGCTCCTACAATGAGCAGTTCTTC
CASTDRGSSYNEQFF
>TRBJ2-7|TRBV3-1/TRBV3-2|.|TRBD2
TGTGCCAGCAGCCAAGCTACTAGCGGCAACTCCTACGAGCAGTACTTC
CASSQATSGNSYEQYF
>TRBJ1-1|TRBV7-9|.|TRBD1
TGTGCCAGCAGCCCTGCACAGGGGGCGCCCACTGAAGCTTTCTTT
CASSPAQGAPTEAFF
>TRBJ2-1|TRBV6-2/TRBV6-3|.|TRBD2
TGTGCCAGCAGTTATACGGGGGGGCTGTCGGGCAATGAGCAGTTCTTC
CASSYTGGLSGNEQFF
>TRBJ2-1|TRBV19|.|TRBD1
TGTGCCAGTAGCCTCAGGGGGCGGGAATTCTCCTACAATGAGCAGTTCTTC
CASSLRGREFSYNEQFF
>TRBJ1-2|TRBV7-8|few|.
TGTGCCAGCAGCGAAGAGGTGGGGGGTTCTCCACGCTATGGCTACACCTTC
CASSEEVGGSPRYGYTF
>TRBJ1-6|TRBV12-3/TRBV12-4|.|.
TGTGCCAGCAGTTTAAAGGGGGGTTCACCCCTCCACTTT
CASSLKGGSPLHF
>TRBJ2-1|TRBV2|.|.
TGTGCCAGCAGTGATAATGGAGATGAGCAGTTCTTC
CASSDNGDEQFF
>TRBJ2-7|TRBV3-1/TRBV3-2|.|TRBD2
TGTGCCAGCAGCCCCCTCCTTGCGGGAGGGCCCTACGAGCAGTACTTC
CASSPLLAGGPYEQYF
>TRBJ2-2|TRBV5-1|.|TRBD1
TGCGCCAGCAGCCCTAACCCGACAGGGTTCACCGGGGAGCTGTTTTTT
CASSPNPTGFTGELFF
>TRBJ2-7|TRBV24-1|.|.
TGTGCCACCAGTGATAGGACATCGTTCAAGAGGGACGAGCAGTACTTC
CATSDRTSFKRDEQYF
>TRBJ1-2|TRBV7-2|.|TRBD1
TGTGCCAGCACCCCATCGGGGACAGGACGTAACTATGGCTACACCTTC
CASTPSGTGRNYGYTF
>TRBJ2-4|TRBV5-6|.|.
TGTGCCAGCAGCTTGGTAAAAGGGGGAAGGGAGAACATTCAGTACTTC
CASSLVKGGRENIQYF
>TRBJ1-5|TRBV3-1/TRBV3-2|.|.
TGTGCCAGCAGCCAGATGGGCAGGGAAGGACAGCCCCAGCATTTT
CASSQMGREGQPQHF
>TRBJ1-2|TRBV24-1|once|.
TGTGCCACCAGCTTGGAGGGGACCTATGGCTACACCTTC
CATSLEGTYGYTF
>TRBJ2-6|TRBV9|once|.
TGTGCCAGCAGCCTGAACAGGGCTGGGGCCAACGTCCTGACTTTC
CASSLNRAGANVLTF
>TRBJ2-7|TRBV4-3|.|TRBD1
TGCGCCAGCAGCCAAGTGGGACAGTCCCTATACGAGCAGTACTTC
CASSQVGQSLYEQYF
>TRBJ2-7|TRBV7-9|.|.
TGTGCCAGCAGCCCGCCCCTCGGTCGGAACGAGCAGTACTTC
CASSPPLGRNEQYF
>TRBJ1-5|TRBV19|once|.
TGTGCCAGTAGTATAGGCCTTCAGGTCAGGGATCAGCCCCAGCATTTT
CASSIGLQVRDQPQHF
>TRBJ2-1|TRBV6-4|few|.
TGTGCCAGCAGGGGCCTGAGTAATGAGCAGTTCTTC
CASRGLSNEQFF
>TRBJ2-5|TRBV18|.|.
TGTGCCAGCTCACCAGGGCACCAAGAGACCCAGTACTTC
CASSPGHQETQYF
>TRBJ1-2|TRBV18|.|.
TGTGCCAGCTCACCCACTATCGGGGGAGGAGACACCTTC
CASSPTIGGGDTF
>TRBJ2-3|TRBV10-1|.|.
TGCGCCAGCAGTGATTCTTGTACGCAGTATTTT
CASSDSCTQYF
>TRBJ1-5|TRBV6-5|.|.
TGTGCCAGCAGTTATAGGGTCTATAGCAATCAGCCCCAGCATTTT
CASSYRVYSNQPQHF
>TRBJ2-1|TRBV24-1|.|.
TGTGCCACCAGTGATTTCAGGGCAGGGAGCAATGAGCAGTTCTTC
CATSDFRAGSNEQFF
>TRBJ1-6|TRBV3-1/TRBV3-2|.|TRBD1
TGTGCCAGCAGCCCAACAGGGGCCAATTCACCCCTCCACTTT
CASSPTGANSPLHF
>TRBJ2-2|TRBV18|few|TRBD2
TGTGCCAGCTCACCACCTAGCGGGAGTCTCGGGGAGCTGTTTTTT
CASSPPSGSLGELFF
>TRBJ1-3|TRBV18|.|TRBD1
TGTGCCAGCTCAGCAACCGGGACAGGGTTTGAAGCCATATATTTT
CASSATGTGFEAIYF
>TRBJ2-6|TRBV5-4|.|.
TGTGCCAGCAGCTTGGCAGGCCGCTCTGGGGCCAACGTCCTGACTTTC
CASSLAGRSGANVLTF
>TRBJ1-4|TRBV4-2|few|.
TGTGCCAGCAGCCAACTTGGGGGGGGCGCCGCTAATGAAAAACTGTTTTTT
CASSQLGGGAANEKLFF
>TRBJ1-4|TRBV7-3|.|.
TGTGCCAGCAGCTCCTGGGGGGCCGCGGATGAAAAACTGTTTTTT
CASSSWGAADEKLFF
>TRBJ2-1|TRBV6-5|.|.
TGTGCCAGCAGTTATGGGGAAGGGCCCTACAATGAGCAGTTCTTC
CASSYGEGPYNEQFF
>TRBJ2-7|TRBV28|few|.
TGTGCCAGCAGTTTAGGCAGAACCTACGAGCAGTACTTC
CASSLGRTYEQYF
>TRBJ2-1|TRBV11-2|.|TRBD1
TGTGCCAGCAGCTTATTTTCAGAGGTCGGGACAGGTTACAATGAGCAGTTCTTC
CASSLFSEVGTGYNEQFF
>TRBJ1-2|TRBV11-2|.|.
TGTGCCAGCAGCCCCGTGGGGGGCGGCTATGGCTACACCTTC
CASSPVGGGYGYTF
>TRBJ1-5|TRBV6-2/TRBV6-3|few|.
TGTGCCAGCAGTTACTCGATTCATGGGGAATTTGGCAATCAGCCCCAGCATTTT
CASSYSIHGEFGNQPQHF
>TRBJ1-3|TRBV4-2|once|TRBD1
TGTGCCAGCAGCCCAGGGGGGAGCTCTGGAAACACCATATATTTT
CASSPGGSSGNTIYF
>TRBJ1-1|TRBV3-1/TRBV3-2|.|.
TGTGCCAGCAGCCCGGACATTCCGAACACTGAAGCTTTCTTT
CASSPDIPNTEAFF
>TRBJ2-1|TRBV19|.|.
TGTGCCAGTAGTCAAGAGGGCTTCAATGAGCAGTTCTTC
CASSQEGFNEQFF
>TRBJ1-1|TRBV6-5|.|.
TGTGCCAGCCTCGGGCCGAACACTGAAGCTTTCTTT
CASLGPNTEAFF